Listed below are T cell receptor beta chains from one sample, sequenced in a study of metastatic and nonmetastatic thyroid tumors. TCRdb reprocessed the PCR reads using MiXCR. The sample gives about 21,000 clones, approximately 30% of which show up once; roughly 19% is in the top ten. Sample: adjacent normal tissue. These TCRs come from a female donor with papillary thyroid cancer or a benign thyroid nodule (not recorded which). Some clones in this sample may be carry-over from other donors' samples. Both conserved end residues are part of each CDR3. Each record gives: J gene, V gene, clone size, D gene, CDR3 DNA, CDR3 protein. D genes are given only for firm matches. A clone size is listed for some rows: how often the clone was seen (once, few, many), or a class if it is expanded.

>TRBJ2-5|TRBV4-1|.|.
TGCGCCAGCATCCAACTCCACGCAGAGACCCAGTACTTC
CASIQLHAETQYF
>TRBJ2-2|TRBV24-1|.|TRBD1
TGTGCCACCAGTGATCTCAAGGGGGCCCGGACCGGGGAGCTGTTTTTT
CATSDLKGARTGELFF
>TRBJ2-2|TRBV12-3/TRBV12-4|few|.
TGTGCCAGCAGTCCTCGAGGGGCCACCGGGGAGCTGTTTTTT
CASSPRGATGELFF
>TRBJ1-5|TRBV6-2/TRBV6-3|.|.
TGTGCCAGCATCGCCTACCAAGGAGGGCAGCCCCAGCATTTT
CASIAYQGGQPQHF
>TRBJ2-1|TRBV30|medium-sized|.
TGTGCCTGGAGTTCTGAGAATAAAATAGGGCAGTTCTTC
CAWSSENKIGQFF
>TRBJ2-7|TRBV11-3|medium-sized|.
TGTGCCAGCAGTGACTATTACGAGCAGTACTTC
CASSDYYEQYF
>TRBJ2-7|TRBV7-6|.|TRBD1
TGTGCCAGCAGCGTGGGACAGGGGAGCGAGCAGTACTTC
CASSVGQGSEQYF
>TRBJ2-7|TRBV12-3/TRBV12-4|few|TRBD2
TGTGCCAGCAGTTGGGCTAGCGGAACCTACGAGCAGTACTTC
CASSWASGTYEQYF
>TRBJ2-3|TRBV5-1|medium-sized|TRBD1
TGCGCCAGCAGCCCGGGACAGGGGGTGTCCACAGATACGCAGTATTTT
CASSPGQGVSTDTQYF
>TRBJ2-2|TRBV19|many|.
TGTGCCAGTAGTATGACAAATACGAACACCGGGGAGCTGTTTTTT
CASSMTNTNTGELFF
>TRBJ2-7|TRBV20-1|once|TRBD2
TGCAGAGTTAGCGGGAACGCCTACGAGCAGTACTTC
CRVSGNAYEQYF
>TRBJ2-1|TRBV6-2/TRBV6-3|few|.
TGTGCCAGCAGTCCTTACAATGAGCAGTTCTTC
CASSPYNEQFF
>TRBJ2-1|TRBV6-5|few|.
TGTGCCAGCAGTTACTCGGGAGAGCAGTTCTTC
CASSYSGEQFF
>TRBJ2-1|TRBV7-2|few|.
TGTGCCAGCAGCTCCCCACTCAATGAGCAGTTCTTC
CASSSPLNEQFF
>TRBJ2-5|TRBV25-1|.|.
TGTGCCAGCAGGAAGGGGGGGGGGGCCGGTGAGACCCAGTACTTC
CASRKGGGAGETQYF
>TRBJ2-1|TRBV12-3/TRBV12-4|.|.
TGTGCCAGCAGTCACAGGGTGGGCTCCTACAATGAGCAGTTCTTC
CASSHRVGSYNEQFF
>TRBJ2-7|TRBV13|.|TRBD1
TGTGCCAGCAGCTCAGGACAGGGTAAAGCCCTGGACCGAGGCTACGAGCAGTACTTC
CASSSGQGKALDRGYEQYF
>TRBJ2-7|TRBV9|few|TRBD2
TGTGCCAGCAGCGCGGCCGGGACTAGCGGGGACAAATACTTC
CASSAAGTSGDKYF
>TRBJ1-5|TRBV6-1|medium-sized|TRBD1
TGTGCCAGCAGTGGTTACGGGGACAGGGGTGATCAGCCCCAGCATTTT
CASSGYGDRGDQPQHF
>TRBJ2-3|TRBV7-3|few|.
TGTGCCAGCAGCCTTATGGGAGATACGCAGTATTTT
CASSLMGDTQYF
>TRBJ1-5|TRBV20-1|many|TRBD1
TGCAGTGCTCCCGGGACAGGGGGCGGCTTAGATCAGCCCCAGCATTTT
CSAPGTGGGLDQPQHF
>TRBJ2-3|TRBV6-1|few|.
TGTGCCAGCAGTGAAGGAGAGACAGATACGCAGTATTTT
CASSEGETDTQYF
>TRBJ1-2|TRBV14|.|TRBD1
TGTGCCAGCAGCCAAGATCCAGGGGGCGTCTATGGCTACACCTTC
CASSQDPGGVYGYTF
>TRBJ1-2|TRBV28|.|.
TGTGCCAGCAACTCTGGTGGGGGGGGCGCTTACGGCTACACCTTC
CASNSGGGGAYGYTF
>TRBJ1-1|TRBV4-2|many|.
TGTGCCAGCAGCGACAGCTTTAACACTGAAGCTTTCTTT
CASSDSFNTEAFF
>TRBJ1-6|TRBV3-1|medium-sized|.
TGTGCCAGCAGCACCCGACAAAATTCACCCCTCCACTTT
CASSTRQNSPLHF
>TRBJ2-3|TRBV7-2|.|TRBD2
TGTGCCAGCAGCTTAGCCCTAGCGGGCACAGATACGCAGTATTTT
CASSLALAGTDTQYF
>TRBJ2-1|TRBV2|medium-sized|TRBD2
TGTGCCAGCCGGTTCGGACTAGCGGTGTATGAGCAGTTCTTC
CASRFGLAVYEQFF
>TRBJ2-7|TRBV28|few|.
TGTGCCAGCAGCTACAGGACATGTTCCTACGAGCAGTACTTC
CASSYRTCSYEQYF
>TRBJ2-3|TRBV6-2/TRBV6-3|.|.
TGTGCCAGCAGTTACGGAACCCGACGATCCTCGGCGGTAGTTACAGATACGCAGTATTTT
CASSYGTRRSSAVVTDTQYF
>TRBJ2-2|TRBV7-3|many|TRBD2
TGTGCCTGCAGCTCTCGGGGCGGGGGCACCGGGGAGCTGTTTTTT
CACSSRGGGTGELFF
>TRBJ1-2|TRBV28|few|TRBD1
TGTGCCAGCACGACAGGGGACAGCCTAAATTATGGCTACACCTTC
CASTTGDSLNYGYTF
>TRBJ2-1|TRBV20-1|medium-sized|TRBD2
TGCAGTGCTAGAGATCCGGGTAGCGGGGTCGGTGAGCAGTTCTTC
CSARDPGSGVGEQFF
>TRBJ1-5|TRBV10-2|many|.
TGCGCCAGCGCTAGGATAGGGGCTAGCAATCAGCCCCAGCATTTT
CASARIGASNQPQHF
>TRBJ2-2|TRBV20-1|.|.
TGCAGTGCTTATACCGTAGCGGTGAACACCGGGGAGCTGTTTTTT
CSAYTVAVNTGELFF
>TRBJ1-2|TRBV2|few|TRBD1
TGTGCCAGCAGTGAAGGGGCAGGGGGCGGCTACACCTTC
CASSEGAGGGYTF
>TRBJ1-1|TRBV28|few|TRBD1
TGTGCCAGCAGTTTTCTCGGGACAGGGGGGAACACTGAAGCTTTCTTT
CASSFLGTGGNTEAFF
>TRBJ2-1|TRBV7-3|.|TRBD2
TGCGCCAGCAGCTTCGCTAGCGGGAGGCACAATGAGCAGTTCTTC
CASSFASGRHNEQFF
>TRBJ2-5|TRBV12-3/TRBV12-4|few|.
TGTGCCAGCAGTTTCGGAGGAGAGACCCAGTACTTC
CASSFGGETQYF
>TRBJ2-1|TRBV7-6|few|TRBD1
TGTGCCAGCAGTTCCGGGACAGGGTACAATGAGCAGTTCTTC
CASSSGTGYNEQFF
>TRBJ1-1|TRBV25-1|few|.
TGTGCCAGCAGTGACTTCCATGCGAACACTGAAGCTTTCTTT
CASSDFHANTEAFF
>TRBJ2-7|TRBV19|.|.
TGTGCCAGTAACCGCGGGGGCAGCGCCCCCTCCTACGAGCAGTACTTC
CASNRGGSAPSYEQYF
>TRBJ2-1|TRBV4-3|few|.
TGCGCCAGCAGCCAAGAGAACAGCAATGAGCAGTTCTTC
CASSQENSNEQFF
>TRBJ1-1|TRBV6-1|.|.
TGTGCCAGCAGGTGGTTGGCCACTGAAGCTTTCTTT
CASRWLATEAFF
>TRBJ1-5|TRBV5-1|.|.
TGCGCCAGCAGCTTGGGCGGTGATAGCAATCAGCCCCAGCATTTT
CASSLGGDSNQPQHF
>TRBJ1-6|TRBV6-5|few|.
TGTGCCAGCAGTTACCTAAGATCAGCGAAACCCCTCCACTTT
CASSYLRSAKPLHF
>TRBJ2-1|TRBV9|.|.
TGTGCCAGCAACTCCTGGGGAGAAGAGGGCTTCAATGAGCAGTTCTTC
CASNSWGEEGFNEQFF
>TRBJ2-6|TRBV24-1|.|TRBD1
TGTGCCACCGGACAGGGGAGCGGTAGGGCCAACGTCCTGACTTTC
CATGQGSGRANVLTF
>TRBJ2-3|TRBV7-7|.|TRBD2
TGTGCCAGCAGCCCCCAAGTTGCACTAGCGGGGGCCCGGAGCACAGATACGCAGTATTTT
CASSPQVALAGARSTDTQYF
>TRBJ1-1|TRBV2|medium-sized|.
TGTGCCAGCAGCCAAGGGGGAAGCACTGAAGCTTTCTTT
CASSQGGSTEAFF
>TRBJ1-2|TRBV11-3|.|.
TGTGCCAGCAGCGGGGGCTATGGCTACACCTTC
CASSGGYGYTF
>TRBJ2-2|TRBV6-2/TRBV6-3|.|TRBD2
TGTGCCACCACCCCGGGACTAGCGGGGCTCTCGAACACCGGGGAGCTGTTTTTT
CATTPGLAGLSNTGELFF
>TRBJ2-3|TRBV9|.|TRBD2
TGTGCCAGCAGCGCTCGACTAGCGGGGGGGAACACAGATACGCAGTATTTT
CASSARLAGGNTDTQYF
>TRBJ2-7|TRBV11-2|.|.
TGTGCCAGCAGCTTAGTTAGAGGGCAGGGGCGGCATTCGGTCGAGCAGTACTTC
CASSLVRGQGRHSVEQYF